This TCR beta chain derives from a study of cytomegalovirus exposure and HLA in healthy donors. Overall study findings and caveats: Data from an earlier analysis indicated that most TCR beta V segments were productive either about 87% or about 30% of the time. The records held CMV serostatus as the only immune exposure information. In a later analysis, TCR association rates varied by HLA locus: DRB1 most, HLA-C fewest.

A multiplex PCR was run with 60 Vbeta primers and 13 Jbeta primers. The assay was immunoSEQ multiplex PCR, and TCRdb's table has in-frame clones only and misses some. The table has over 60,000 clones, roughly 82% seen once; the top ten hold under 15%. Remarks on this clone: What it recognizes is unknown.

The source material was PBMCs. The receptor's source is a man in his sixties or seventies in good health and CMV-seronegative.

Written as DNA, the CDR3 is TGTGCCAGTAGTCTTTCCTCTGGGGCCAACGTCCTGACTTTC. This encodes CASSLSSGANVLTF. V usage is TRBV19 and J usage is TRBJ2-6; D not resolved. The CDR3 totals 14 residues. CDR1 LNHDA and CDR2 SQIVND come from the germline V gene (reference sequence). Trimming shortened V by 5 bases and J by 0 bases, and 5 bases separated the two germline ends.